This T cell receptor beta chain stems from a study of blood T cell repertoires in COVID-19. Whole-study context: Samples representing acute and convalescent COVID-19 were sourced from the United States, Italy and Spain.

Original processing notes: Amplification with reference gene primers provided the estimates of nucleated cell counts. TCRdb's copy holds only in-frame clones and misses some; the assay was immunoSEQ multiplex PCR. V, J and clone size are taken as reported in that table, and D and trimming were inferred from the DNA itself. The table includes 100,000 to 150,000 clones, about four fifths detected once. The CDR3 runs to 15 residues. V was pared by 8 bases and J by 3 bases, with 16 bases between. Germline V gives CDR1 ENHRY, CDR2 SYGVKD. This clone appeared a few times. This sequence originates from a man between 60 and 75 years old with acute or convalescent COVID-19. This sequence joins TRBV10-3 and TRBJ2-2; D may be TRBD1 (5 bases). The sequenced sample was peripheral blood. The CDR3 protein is CAIGRGPADTGELFF. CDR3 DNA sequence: TGTGCCATCGGTAGGGGTCCGGCGGACACCGGGGAGCTGTTTTTT.